This is a list of T cell receptor beta chains from one sample in a study of T cell changes during pregnancy in multiple sclerosis. Generated by immunoSEQ multiplex PCR, the TCRdb table keeps only in-frame clones and is missing some. The table lists over 50,000 clones, 70% to 90% of them singletons. This specimen was peripheral blood, taken in the first trimester of pregnancy. These receptors all stem from a female donor in good health, enrolled as a control in a pregnancy study. Each CDR3 is given with its conserved first and last residue. A D gene is named only where the DNA matches it firmly. Clone sizes are given selectively: once, few, many, or a class where the clone is expanded.

V: TRBV6-5; D: TRBD2; J: TRBJ2-1; size: -; CDR3: CASSYSGLAREQFF; DNA: TGTGCCAGCAGTTACTCGGGACTAGCACGGGAGCAGTTCTTC
V: TRBV2; D: TRBD1; J: TRBJ1-1; size: -; CDR3: CASSEGDRSWGTEAFF; DNA: TGTGCCAGCAGTGAAGGGGACAGGTCGTGGGGGACTGAAGCTTTCTTT
V: TRBV6-5; D: TRBD1; J: TRBJ1-5; size: -; CDR3: CASRGQGTNQPQHF; DNA: TGTGCCAGCAGGGGACAGGGGACCAATCAGCCCCAGCATTTT
V: TRBV7-2; D: -; J: TRBJ1-2; size: -; CDR3: CASSSYREGNGYTF; DNA: TGTGCCAGCAGCTCATACAGGGAGGGGAATGGCTACACCTTC
V: TRBV9; D: -; J: TRBJ1-6; size: -; CDR3: CASSVDRHNSPLHF; DNA: TGTGCCAGCAGCGTAGACAGACATAATTCACCCCTCCACTTT
V: TRBV6-6; D: TRBD2; J: TRBJ2-3; size: -; CDR3: CASSLRFGGGTDTQYF; DNA: TGTGCCAGCAGCCTCAGGTTCGGGGGGGGGACAGATACGCAGTATTTT
V: TRBV4-1; D: TRBD1; J: TRBJ2-1; size: once; CDR3: CASSQVDRDLNEQFF; DNA: TGCGCCAGCAGCCAAGTAGACAGGGACCTTAATGAGCAGTTCTTC
V: TRBV5-1; D: TRBD1; J: TRBJ2-1; size: -; CDR3: CASSLGDSSFEQFF; DNA: TGCGCCAGCAGCTTGGGGGACAGCTCTTTTGAGCAGTTCTTC
V: TRBV19; D: -; J: TRBJ2-7; size: -; CDR3: CASSIAHGTHSSYEQYF; DNA: TGTGCCAGTAGTATAGCCCACGGGACTCATAGCTCCTACGAGCAGTACTTC
V: TRBV16; D: TRBD1; J: TRBJ1-1; size: -; CDR3: CASSPGTEGTEAFF; DNA: TGTGCCAGCAGCCCCGGGACAGAAGGCACTGAAGCTTTCTTT
V: TRBV7-3; D: TRBD2; J: TRBJ2-2; size: -; CDR3: CASSPSGGLGGELFF; DNA: TGTGCCAGCAGCCCAAGCGGGGGGCTTGGCGGGGAGCTGTTTTTT
V: TRBV5-4; D: -; J: TRBJ1-1; size: once; CDR3: CASSPAGLRGRAEAFF; DNA: TGTGCCAGCAGCCCTGCGGGTTTGCGGGGGCGGGCTGAAGCTTTCTTT
V: TRBV5-4; D: TRBD1; J: TRBJ1-2; size: -; CDR3: CASSSWDREYGYTF; DNA: TGTGCCAGCAGCTCGTGGGACAGGGAGTATGGCTACACCTTC
V: TRBV5-4; D: -; J: TRBJ1-2; size: few; CDR3: CASSLEAGPVF; DNA: TGTGCCAGCAGCTTGGAGGCAGGTCCCGTCTTC
V: TRBV7-6; D: -; J: TRBJ2-3; size: -; CDR3: CASSLLSTDTQYF; DNA: TGTGCCAGCAGCTTACTATCCACAGATACGCAGTATTTT
V: TRBV7-7; D: -; J: TRBJ2-2; size: -; CDR3: CASSLTAGDTGELFF; DNA: TGTGCTAGCAGCTTAACGGCAGGGGACACCGGGGAGCTGTTTTTT
V: TRBV30; D: -; J: TRBJ2-5; size: -; CDR3: CAWKAYNSPWETQYF; DNA: TGTGCCTGGAAAGCGTATAACTCCCCGTGGGAGACCCAGTACTTC
V: TRBV7-6; D: TRBD1; J: TRBJ2-2; size: -; CDR3: CASSLGTVSNTGELFF; DNA: TGTGCCAGCAGCTTGGGGACAGTATCTAACACCGGGGAGCTGTTTTTT
V: TRBV5-6; D: TRBD1; J: TRBJ1-2; size: -; CDR3: CASSLDRGTYGYTF; DNA: TGTGCCAGCAGCTTAGACAGGGGAACCTATGGCTACACCTTC
V: TRBV6-1; D: -; J: TRBJ1-5; size: -; CDR3: CASSGHYNQPQHF; DNA: TGTGCCAGCTCCGGACACTACAATCAGCCCCAGCATTTT
V: TRBV7-9; D: -; J: TRBJ1-2; size: -; CDR3: CASSFRVYGYTF; DNA: TGTGCCAGCAGCTTCAGGGTCTATGGCTACACCTTC
V: TRBV4-2; D: -; J: TRBJ1-1; size: -; CDR3: CASSQRTGTGTEAFF; DNA: TGTGCCAGCAGCCAAAGAACAGGGACGGGAACTGAAGCTTTCTTT
V: TRBV9; D: -; J: TRBJ2-5; size: -; CDR3: CASSSPLQETQYF; DNA: TGTGCCAGCAGCTCCCCCCTCCAAGAGACCCAGTACTTC
V: TRBV5-5; D: TRBD1; J: TRBJ2-5; size: -; CDR3: CASSPPGQGRETQYF; DNA: TGTGCCAGCAGCCCTCCGGGACAGGGTAGGGAGACCCAGTACTTC
V: TRBV7-2; D: TRBD2; J: TRBJ2-2; size: -; CDR3: CASSPVASRGLAGELFF; DNA: TGTGCCAGCAGCCCCGTTGCCTCCAGGGGACTAGCCGGGGAGCTGTTTTTT
V: TRBV11-2; D: -; J: TRBJ2-5; size: once; CDR3: CASSLRAGKETQYF; DNA: TGTGCCAGCAGCTTACGAGCAGGGAAAGAGACCCAGTACTTC
V: TRBV13; D: -; J: TRBJ2-5; size: -; CDR3: CASSSEETQYF; DNA: TGTGCCAGCAGCTCTGAAGAGACCCAGTACTTC
V: TRBV7-9; D: -; J: TRBJ2-7; size: -; CDR3: CASSLFPGEAEQYF; DNA: TGTGCCAGCAGCTTATTCCCGGGGGAGGCCGAGCAGTACTTC
V: TRBV9; D: -; J: TRBJ2-2; size: -; CDR3: CASSARTVGELFF; DNA: TGTGCCAGCAGCGCGAGGACAGTCGGGGAGCTGTTTTTT
V: TRBV6-5; D: TRBD1; J: TRBJ2-3; size: -; CDR3: CASSYEGAATDTQYF; DNA: TGTGCCAGCAGTTACGAGGGGGCTGCCACAGATACGCAGTATTTT
V: TRBV27; D: -; J: TRBJ1-6; size: -; CDR3: CASRTPPRSLHF; DNA: TGTGCCAGCAGGACCCCGCCTAGGTCTCTCCACTTT
V: TRBV11-2; D: TRBD1; J: TRBJ1-4; size: -; CDR3: CASSLNRGRATNEKLFF; DNA: TGTGCCAGCAGCTTAAACAGGGGGCGGGCAACTAATGAAAAACTGTTTTTT
V: TRBV9; D: TRBD1; J: TRBJ2-1; size: -; CDR3: CASSVGRGQGTETYNEQFF; DNA: TGTGCCAGCAGCGTAGGTAGGGGGCAGGGGACAGAAACCTACAATGAGCAGTTCTTC
V: TRBV4-2; D: TRBD1; J: TRBJ1-6; size: -; CDR3: CASSQGQGANYNSPLHF; DNA: TGTGCCAGCAGCCAAGGACAGGGGGCTAATTATAATTCACCCCTCCACTTT
V: TRBV6-5; D: TRBD2; J: TRBJ2-5; size: -; CDR3: CASSYSWTSGGETQYF; DNA: TGTGCCAGCAGTTACTCCTGGACTAGCGGTGGAGAGACCCAGTACTTC
V: TRBV5-6; D: -; J: TRBJ2-6; size: few; CDR3: CASQLVSSGANVLTF; DNA: TGTGCCAGCCAACTAGTCTCCTCTGGGGCCAACGTCCTGACTTTC
V: TRBV19; D: TRBD1; J: TRBJ1-1; size: -; CDR3: CASSPRQGNTEAFF; DNA: TGTGCCAGTAGTCCCCGACAGGGAAACACTGAAGCTTTCTTT
V: TRBV7-3; D: -; J: TRBJ2-2; size: -; CDR3: CASSPYQATPTAGELFF; DNA: TGTGCCAGCAGCCCCTACCAGGCTACCCCAACCGCCGGGGAGCTGTTTTTT
V: TRBV4-3; D: -; J: TRBJ1-1; size: -; CDR3: CASSQEVLMNTEAFF; DNA: TGCGCCAGCAGCCAAGAAGTACTCATGAACACTGAAGCTTTCTTT
V: TRBV13; D: -; J: TRBJ1-1; size: -; CDR3: CASSPIGYGGVDTEAFF; DNA: TGTGCCAGCAGCCCGATCGGTTATGGAGGGGTGGACACTGAAGCTTTCTTT
V: TRBV30; D: -; J: TRBJ2-6; size: once; CDR3: CAWSVLGSGANVLTF; DNA: TGTGCCTGGAGTGTACTAGGCTCTGGGGCCAACGTCCTGACTTTC
V: TRBV7-2; D: -; J: TRBJ1-1; size: -; CDR3: CASSLGSTMNTEAFF; DNA: TGTGCCAGCAGCTTGGGGAGCACTATGAACACTGAAGCTTTCTTT
V: TRBV10-3; D: TRBD1; J: TRBJ1-1; size: once; CDR3: CAISETGTGTEAFF; DNA: TGTGCCATCAGTGAGACCGGGACAGGGACTGAAGCTTTCTTT
V: TRBV19; D: -; J: TRBJ2-2; size: -; CDR3: CASSIGASQGSGELFF; DNA: TGTGCCAGTAGTATAGGGGCCTCGCAGGGGTCCGGGGAGCTGTTTTTT
V: TRBV2; D: TRBD1; J: TRBJ1-4; size: -; CDR3: CASSPGTVNEKLFF; DNA: TGTGCCAGCAGCCCCGGGACAGTTAATGAAAAACTGTTTTTT
V: TRBV6-5; D: -; J: TRBJ2-7; size: -; CDR3: CASSYQRSSYEQYF; DNA: TGTGCCAGCAGTTACCAGAGGAGCTCCTACGAGCAGTACTTC
V: TRBV9; D: -; J: TRBJ2-7; size: -; CDR3: CASSPPFSSSYEQYF; DNA: TGTGCCAGCAGCCCCCCTTTTTCTAGCTCCTACGAGCAGTACTTC
V: TRBV4-1; D: TRBD1; J: TRBJ1-3; size: -; CDR3: CASSQAGTGYLSGNTIYF; DNA: TGCGCCAGCAGCCAAGCGGGGACAGGGTACCTCTCTGGAAACACCATATATTTT